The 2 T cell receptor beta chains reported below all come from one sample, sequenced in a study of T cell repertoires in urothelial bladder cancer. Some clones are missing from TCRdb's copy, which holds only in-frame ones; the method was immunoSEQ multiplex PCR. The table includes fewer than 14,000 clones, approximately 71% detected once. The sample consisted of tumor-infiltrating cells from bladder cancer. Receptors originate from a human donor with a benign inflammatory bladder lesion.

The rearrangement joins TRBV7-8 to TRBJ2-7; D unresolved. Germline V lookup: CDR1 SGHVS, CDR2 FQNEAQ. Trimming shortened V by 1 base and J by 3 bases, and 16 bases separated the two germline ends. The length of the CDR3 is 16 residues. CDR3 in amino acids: CASSLGRGVEIYEQYF. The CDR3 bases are TGTGCCAGCAGCTTAGGTCGCGGAGTGGAGATCTACGAGCAGTACTTC.

Written as DNA, the CDR3 is TGTGCTAGTGGTTTAGGCGGGAACACCGGGGAGCTGTTTTTT. Amino acids: CASGLGGNTGELFF. The chain has TRBV12-5 and TRBJ2-2; D unresolved. Per the germline V gene, CDR1 is LGHNT and CDR2 is FRNRAP. The CDR3 totals 14 residues. The V and J ends lost 3 bases and 1 base respectively, with 6 bases between them.